This T cell receptor beta chain was captured by sequencing in a study of blood T cell repertoires in COVID-19. For the study at large: Both acute and convalescent COVID-19 samples were obtained from the United States, Italy and Spain. Sample material is recorded as cDNA or gDNA derived from T cells, B-cell-depleted T cells, or PBMCs.

Sequencing was performed with immunoSEQ multiplex PCR; in TCRdb, only in-frame clones are kept and a portion is missing. Here the sample spans some 200,000 clones, about 84% being singletons. A Seattle source enrolled patients during active infection and followed them longitudinally. The sample comprised peripheral blood. The sequence was obtained from a woman aged 80 or over with COVID-19, enrolled during active disease.

CDR3 DNA sequence: TGTGCCAGCAGCTTGGATACAGACCAAGAGACCCAGTACTTC. Translation gives CASSLDTDQETQYF. The rearrangement uses TRBV5-4 and TRBJ2-5, with no clear D. The CDR3 contains 14 residues. Germline values: CDR1 SGHNT, CDR2 YYREEE (reference sequence). The V end lost 0 bases, the J end lost 0 bases, and 6 bases lay between the germline ends.